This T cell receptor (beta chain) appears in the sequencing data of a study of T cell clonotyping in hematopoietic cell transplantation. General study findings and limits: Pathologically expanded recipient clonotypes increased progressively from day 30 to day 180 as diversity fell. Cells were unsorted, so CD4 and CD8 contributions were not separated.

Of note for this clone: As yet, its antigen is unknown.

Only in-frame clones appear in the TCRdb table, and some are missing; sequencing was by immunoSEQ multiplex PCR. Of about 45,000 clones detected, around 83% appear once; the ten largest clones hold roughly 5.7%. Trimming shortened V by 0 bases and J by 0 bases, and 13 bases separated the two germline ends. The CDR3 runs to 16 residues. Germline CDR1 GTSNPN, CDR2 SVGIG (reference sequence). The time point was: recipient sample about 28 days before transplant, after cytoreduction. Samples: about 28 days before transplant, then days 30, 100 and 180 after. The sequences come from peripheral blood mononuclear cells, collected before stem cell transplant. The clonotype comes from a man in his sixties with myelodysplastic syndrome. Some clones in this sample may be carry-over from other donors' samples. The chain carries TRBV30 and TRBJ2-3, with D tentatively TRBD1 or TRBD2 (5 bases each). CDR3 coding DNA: TGTGCCTGGAGTGTTGGGACCCAATACAGCACAGATACGCAGTATTTT. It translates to CAWSVGTQYSTDTQYF. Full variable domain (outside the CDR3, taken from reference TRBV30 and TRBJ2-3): SQTIHQWPATLVQPVGSPLSLECTVEGTSNPNLYWYRQAAGRGLQLLFYSVGIGQISSEVPQNLSASRPQDRQFILSSKKLLLSDSGFYLCAWSVGTQYSTDTQYFGPGTRLTVL.